This T cell receptor beta chain was identified during a study of CD8+CD57+ T cells in acquired aplastic anemia. Overall study context: On average, sorted CD4+ and CD8+ cells gave approximately 3 ug of DNA. Whole-study findings and limits: Patients showed no significant difference from controls in CD8+ Simpson's diversity. Between patients and controls, about 30 CD8+ CDR3 sequences were found in common.

CDR3 and TCR beta VDJ profiling relied on genomic DNA as the template. Each CDR3 protein gets one entry after TCRdb re-called the reads with MiXCR. The sample holds about 240,000 distinct CDR3 sequences, approximately 50% seen once. Concerning this clonotype: Its specificity is not known.

Patients included in sequencing had previously demonstrated CD8+CD57+ cell expansion by flow cytometry. With no exception, the patients had severe acquired aplastic anemia. The CDR3 is 17 amino acids. Trimming removed 6 bases from V and 7 bases from J; junction bases left unmatched: 14. The germline CDR1 and CDR2 sequences are SEHNR and FQNEAQ (reference sequence). Material for sequencing was sorted CD4+, CD8+, or CD8+CD57+ T cells (not recorded which) from PBMCs. J is TRBJ2-1 and V is TRBV7-9, with 11 nucleotides matching TRBD2. This TCR was sampled from a human donor with aplastic anemia. The CDR3, as DNA: TGTGCCAGCAGGGGGACTAGCGGCCTCCAACAGCGGAATGAGCAGTTCTTC. This codes for CASRGTSGLQQRNEQFF.